The 25 T cell receptor beta chains below all came from one sample that was sequenced in a study of T cells in tuberculosis. Some clones are missing from TCRdb's copy, which holds only in-frame ones; the method was immunoSEQ multiplex PCR. The sample gives roughly 30,000 clones, about nine tenths of which show up once; roughly 2.4% is in the top ten. The sample comprised PBMCs. The receptors were sampled from a donor aged 5 to 30 with latent tuberculosis or without tuberculosis infection.

This clone was seen only once. V usage is TRBV5-4 and J usage is TRBJ2-7; 8 bases fit TRBD1. Germline values: CDR1 SGHNT, CDR2 YYREEE (reference sequence). This CDR3 has 14 residues. The trim removed 2 bases at V and 7 bases at J, leaving 8 bases unmatched. As DNA, the CDR3 is TGTGCCAGCAGCTTTGGACAGGGTCCCGGAGAGCAGTACTTC. It codes for CASSFGQGPGEQYF.

The genes are TRBV7-2 and TRBJ2-5, with 7 bases identical to TRBD1. The CDR3 runs to 12 residues. CDR1 and CDR2 from the germline V gene are SGHTA and FQGNSA. Germline trimming cut 4 bases from V and 10 bases from J; bases unmatched to any gene: 6. DNA of the CDR3: TGTGCCAGCAGCTGGGACAGATCGGACCAGTACTTC. This encodes CASSWDRSDQYF.

The gene calls are TRBV6-5 and TRBJ1-3, with TRBD1 matching over 9 bases. The V gene's germline CDR1 is MNHEY and CDR2 SVGAGI. V shed 10 bases and J 0 bases; nucleotides not matched to a gene: 4. This CDR3 spans 14 amino acids. CDR3 region: CATRGQGSGNTIYF. In DNA form, the CDR3 reads TGTGCCACGAGGGGACAGGGCTCTGGAAACACCATATATTTT.

The chain combines TRBV6-5 with TRBJ1-5, with D perhaps TRBD1 (5 bases). Germline V gene sequence: CDR1 MNHEY, CDR2 SVGAGI. Trimming stripped 11 bases from V and 5 bases from J, with 10 bases between. The CDR3 runs 11 residues. The CDR3 DNA reads as TGTGCCGGGGGGGTGGATCAGCCCCAGCATTTT. Its protein product is CAGGVDQPQHF.

V and J are TRBV13 and TRBJ2-2; 9 bases line up with TRBD1. The CDR3 runs to 15 residues. J lost 3 bases, V lost 6 bases, and 5 bases had no gene match. CDR1 and CDR2 (germline): PRHDT, FYEKMQ (reference sequence). The CDR3 region is CASRMTGGDTGELFF. CDR3 nucleotides: TGTGCCAGCAGGATGACAGGGGGGGACACCGGGGAGCTGTTTTTT.

The CDR3 DNA follows: TGTGCCAGCAGCACGTCCCGGGACAGGGTCAATGAGCAGTTCTTC. Its translation: CASSTSRDRVNEQFF. The rearrangement links TRBV5-6 to TRBJ2-1, with 9 bases identical to TRBD1. The V gene's germline CDR1 is SGHDT and CDR2 YYEEEE. V lost 4 bases and J lost 6; bases outside the gene matches: 8. This CDR3 comprises 15 residues.

This sequence joins TRBV11-2 and TRBJ1-2, with unresolved D. The CDR3 spans 14 residues. Germline V CDR1 and CDR2: SGHAT, FQNNGV. Trimming removed 3 bases at V and 4 bases at J, with 12 bases between. The CDR3 DNA is TGTGCCAGCAGCTTGAGGGAGCGGACCTATGGCTACACCTTC. Protein: CASSLRERTYGYTF.

This rearrangement joins TRBV7-6 to TRBJ1-5, with a possible D match to TRBD1 (5 bases). V was trimmed by 5 bases and J by 0 bases, leaving 14 bases between them. CDR3 length: 16 residues. Germline V CDR1 and CDR2: SGHVS, FNYEAQ. DNA for the CDR3: TGTGCCAGCAGCCCAGACAGTCCCCTTAGCAATCAGCCCCAGCATTTT. Its protein is CASSPDSPLSNQPQHF.

The CDR3 DNA reads as TGCAGCGTTCTGGGACAGGGGGCATCGGAGACCCAGTACTTC. This translates into CSVLGQGASETQYF. The rearrangement joins TRBV29-1 to TRBJ2-5, with 12 positions matching TRBD1. In germline, CDR1 is SQVTM, CDR2 ANQGSEA. The CDR3 has 14 residues. Trimming took 5 bases from V and 5 from J; bases not matched to a gene: 6.

The chain uses TRBV4-1 and TRBJ1-2, with TRBD1 matching over 8 bases. CDR1 and CDR2 from the germline V gene are MGHRA and YSYEKL. The CDR3 loop spans 16 amino acids. V lost 4 bases to trimming and J lost 0 bases; unmatched junction nucleotides: 7. CDR3 in DNA: TGCGCCAGCAGCCCCGGACAGGGCGTGGCTAACTATGGCTACACCTTC. The encoded protein is CASSPGQGVANYGYTF.

This chain joins TRBV27 and TRBJ1-1; 7 bases match TRBD1. V trimming: 0 bases; J trimming: 11 bases; junction bases outside the gene matches: 9. This CDR3 comprises 14 residues. Germline V gene lookup returns CDR1 MNHEY and CDR2 SMNVEV (reference sequence). The CDR3, as DNA: TGTGCCAGCAGTTTATCGGGGGCAGGGGGTATTGCTTTCTTT. It encodes CASSLSGAGGIAFF.

CDR3 nucleotides: TGTGCCAGCAGCCGGGACAGTAATTCACCCCTCCACTTT. Its translation is CASSRDSNSPLHF. The genes are TRBV5-6 and TRBJ1-6; 7 nucleotides align to TRBD1. V lost 4 bases and J lost 6; bases outside the gene matches: 1. CDR1 is SGHDT and CDR2 is YYEEEE in the germline V gene. The CDR3 extends over 13 amino acids.

In this sample, this clone turned up once. V is TRBV30 and J is TRBJ2-3; D unclear. V was shortened by 1 base and J by 0 bases, with 8 bases between the two germline ends. Looked up from germline, CDR1 is GTSNPN and CDR2 is SVGIG (reference sequence). This CDR3 comprises 14 residues. The CDR3 coding sequence is TGTGCCTGGAGTGGCGGTTCTAGCACAGATACGCAGTATTTT. Translated: CAWSGGSSTDTQYF.

The chain employs TRBV7-6 and TRBJ2-1; TRBD2 aligns across 10 bases. This CDR3 is 16 amino acids long. Germline V lookup: CDR1 SGHVS, CDR2 FNYEAQ. Germline trimming cut 3 bases from V and 8 bases from J; bases unmatched to any gene: 10. Here the CDR3 reads CASSFKAGGPRDEQFF. The CDR3 DNA reads TGTGCCAGCAGCTTTAAAGCGGGAGGGCCTCGGGATGAGCAGTTCTTC.

The chain couples TRBV28 to TRBJ2-2; the match to TRBD2 covers 8 bases. The V gene end was trimmed by 3 bases and the J gene end by 2 bases; junction bases not matched to a gene: 5. CDR3 length: 16 amino acids. The germline V gene encodes CDR1 MDHEN and CDR2 SYDVKM. This CDR3 reads CASSFVRGGNTGELFF. The CDR3 DNA follows: TGTGCCAGCAGTTTCGTACGGGGGGGCAACACCGGGGAGCTGTTTTTT.

This CDR3 is CASSLSPGSINYGYTF. Written as DNA, the CDR3 is TGTGCCAGCAGTTTATCGCCAGGGTCGATTAACTATGGCTACACCTTC. The rearrangement joins TRBV27 to TRBJ1-2, with TRBD1 as a possible D gene (5 bases). CDR3 length: 16 residues. V shed 0 bases and J shed 1 base, with 12 bases lying between them. Germline values: CDR1 MNHEY, CDR2 SMNVEV (reference sequence).

This chain joins TRBV27 and TRBJ2-7; possible D gene TRBD2, 6 bases. The CDR3 is 16 amino acids. In germline, CDR1 is MNHEY, CDR2 SMNVEV (reference sequence). Trimming cost V 10 bases and J 6 bases, with 28 bases left between them. CDR3 coding DNA: TGTGCCACCATGGATGGCCGGCGGGGCAGTTCGGGCGAGCAGTACTTC. Translation gives CATMDGRRGSSGEQYF.

The chain joins TRBV28 to TRBJ1-5, with TRBD1 matching over 8 bases. The trim removed 3 bases at V and 9 bases at J, leaving 16 bases unmatched. Germline V gene data show CDR1 as MDHEN and CDR2 as SYDVKM. The CDR3 runs to 17 residues. The CDR3 here is CASSFGPGQVLDSPQHF. The CDR3 DNA follows: TGTGCCAGCAGTTTTGGCCCGGGACAGGTCCTCGATTCGCCCCAGCATTTT.

This sequence joins TRBV9 and TRBJ1-1; 10 bases map to TRBD1. V shed 2 bases, J shed 2 bases, and the junction held 3 bases outside the gene matches. The CDR3 is 15 amino acids. In germline, CDR1 is SGDLS, CDR2 YYNGEE. CDR3 bases: TGTGCCAGCAGCGTGACAGGGGGCCTAAACACTGAAGCTTTCTTT. It specifies CASSVTGGLNTEAFF.

J is TRBJ2-5 and V is TRBV7-9, with TRBD1 matching over 7 bases. CDR3 length: 15 residues. The V gene's germline CDR1 is SEHNR and CDR2 FQNEAQ (reference sequence). V lost 2 bases, J lost 4 bases, and 7 bases stayed unmatched. The CDR3, as DNA: TGTGCCAGCAGCTTACAACAGGGGAAAGGAGAGACCCAGTACTTC. Translated, it gives CASSLQQGKGETQYF.

The CDR3 protein is CACTGIRAEKLFF. DNA of the CDR3: TGTGCCTGCACCGGGATAAGGGCTGAAAAACTGTTTTTT. V is TRBV30 and J is TRBJ1-4; D is uncertain. V was cut by 6 bases and J by 7 bases, with 15 bases left in between. Germline CDR1 is GTSNPN and CDR2 is SVGIG (reference sequence). This CDR3 has 13 residues.

The chain recombines TRBV7-9 with TRBJ2-3; 7 nucleotides match TRBD2. From germline, CDR1 is SEHNR and CDR2 FQNEAQ (reference sequence). The CDR3 runs 15 residues. After removal of 0 bases from V and 3 bases from J, the junction contained 3 bases not matched to a gene. The CDR3 loop reads CASSLAGGATDTQYF. The CDR3 region has the DNA TGTGCCAGCAGCTTAGCGGGAGGGGCTACAGATACGCAGTATTTT.

This clone was seen a single time. The V call is TRBV15, the J call TRBJ2-3; 11 bases are shared with TRBD2. This CDR3 is 18 amino acids long. V shed 3 bases, J shed 8 bases, and the junction held 16 bases outside the gene matches. Germline V gene lookup returns CDR1 LNHNV and CDR2 YYDKDF (reference sequence). CDR3 residues: CATSSLHGTSGTRGTQYF. The CDR3 bases are TGTGCCACCAGCAGCCTCCACGGGACTAGCGGCACCCGGGGTACGCAGTATTTT.

The chain carries TRBV7-9 and TRBJ2-1; 7 bases fit TRBD1. CDR1 is SEHNR and CDR2 is FQNEAQ in the germline V gene (reference sequence). The ends lost 7 bases at V and 6 bases at J; junction bases unmatched: 12. The CDR3 consists of 15 residues. Here the CDR3 reads CASIWETGPSNEQFF. In nucleotides, the CDR3 is TGTGCCAGCATCTGGGAGACAGGGCCCTCCAATGAGCAGTTCTTC.

The chain uses TRBV7-7 and TRBJ2-2; possible D gene TRBD1, 5 bases. V lost 4 bases to trimming and J lost 1 base, with 10 bases between them. Germline lookup yields CDR1 SSHAT and CDR2 FNYEAQ (reference sequence). The CDR3 length is 15 residues. CDR3 DNA: TGTGCCAGCAGCTCCAGGGTGATGAACACCGGGGAGCTGTTTTTT. This translates into CASSSRVMNTGELFF.